What follows are 8 T cell receptor beta chains derived from one specimen sequenced in a study of cytomegalovirus exposure and HLA in healthy donors. Primers included in the PCR were 60 Vbeta and 13 Jbeta primers. Only in-frame clones appear in the TCRdb table, and some are missing; sequencing was by immunoSEQ multiplex PCR. The sample includes about 130,000 clones, more than 65% of them seen just once. Sequencing was done on a sample of PBMCs. The receptors come from a woman aged 18-35 years in good health and CMV-seropositive.

The J gene is TRBJ2-4, the V gene TRBV7-2; D not resolved. Germline V gene sequence: CDR1 SGHTA, CDR2 FQGNSA. V lost 4 bases and J 8 bases, leaving 6 bases between the germline ends. The CDR3 has 11 residues. The CDR3 DNA sequence: TGTGCCAGCAGCTACCTACACATTCAGTACTTC. Amino acid sequence: CASSYLHIQYF.

J is TRBJ1-2 and V is TRBV6-5, with no clear D. The CDR3 has 14 amino acids. V lost 4 bases, J lost 0 bases, and 9 bases lay in between. The germline V gene encodes CDR1 MNHEY and CDR2 SVGAGI. CDR3 sequence reads: CASSSGKANYGYTF. The CDR3, as DNA: TGTGCCAGCAGTTCAGGAAAAGCTAACTATGGCTACACCTTC.

The chain carries TRBV7-8 and TRBJ2-5; D is perhaps TRBD2 (5 bases). The CDR3 covers 13 residues. CDR1 is SGHVS, CDR2 FQNEAQ, per germline. The germline V and J ends were trimmed by 6 bases and 5 bases, with 13 bases remaining between them. The CDR3 loop reads CASSRGGGETQYF. In nucleotides, the CDR3 is TGTGCCAGCAGTCGCGGTGGCGGGGAGACCCAGTACTTC. Full variable domain (remainder filled in from reference TRBV7-8 and TRBJ2-5): GAGVSQSPRYKVAKRGQDVALRCDPISGHVSLFWYQQALGQGPEFLTYFQNEAQLDKSGLPSDRFFAERPEGSVSTLKIQRTQQEDSAVYLCASSRGGGETQYFGPGTRLLVL.

The chain has TRBV18 and TRBJ2-7; 7 bases match TRBD1. Germline-derived CDR1 and CDR2 are KGHSH and LQKENI. The CDR3 has 13 residues. Trimming took 4 bases from V and 3 from J; bases not matched to a gene: 3. Here the CDR3 DNA reads TGTGCCAGCTCACAGGGACAGTTCTACGAGCAGTACTTC. It translates to CASSQGQFYEQYF. Full variable domain (outside the CDR3, taken from reference TRBV18 and TRBJ2-7): NAGVMQNPRHLVRRRGQEARLRCSPMKGHSHVYWYRQLPEEGLKFMVYLQKENIIDESGMPKERFSAEFPKEGPSILRIQQVVRGDSAAYFCASSQGQFYEQYFGPGTRLTVT.

The CDR3 region is CASGDRLALGELFF. In DNA form, the CDR3 reads TGTGCCAGCGGGGACCGACTAGCTTTAGGGGAGCTGTTTTTT. The rearrangement links TRBV27 to TRBJ2-2; 7 nucleotides agree with TRBD2. V was clipped by 8 bases and J by 8 bases; unmatched bases: 11. CDR3 size: 14 residues. CDR1 and CDR2 from the germline V gene are MNHEY and SMNVEV (reference sequence).

This chain joins TRBV13 and TRBJ1-1, with unresolved D. This CDR3 comprises 13 residues. The germline V and J ends were trimmed by 5 bases and 0 bases, with 7 bases remaining between them. Germline V CDR1 and CDR2: PRHDT, FYEKMQ (reference sequence). CDR3 nucleotide sequence: TGTGCCAGCAGCCTACGTGTGAACACTGAAGCTTTCTTT. Translating it yields CASSLRVNTEAFF.

With regard to this clone: The junction and the germline gene differ at one end; a read error may be behind it. V is TRBV7-9 and J is TRBJ2-1; the D gene is possibly TRBD1 (5 bases). The germline CDR1 and CDR2 sequences are SEHNR and FQNEAQ (reference sequence). The CDR3 has 14 residues. The CDR3 is CSSSLRKGDNEQFF. For the CDR3, the DNA is TGTTCCAGCAGCTTGCGGAAAGGGGACAATGAGCAGTTCTTC.

The chain couples TRBV9 to TRBJ1-2; D uncertain. Per the germline V gene, CDR1 is SGDLS and CDR2 is YYNGEE. The germline V and J ends were trimmed by 5 bases and 3 bases, with 14 bases remaining between them. CDR3 length: 14 residues. CDR3 sequence (DNA): TGTGCCAGCAGTGAGAGGGCCAGCCACTATGGCTACACCTTC. Protein: CASSERASHYGYTF.